Following are 29 T cell receptor beta chains from one sample sequenced in a study of blood T cell repertoires in COVID-19. Assay: immunoSEQ multiplex PCR; the TCRdb copy retains only in-frame clones and omits some. The repertoire holds 70,000 or so clones, with 90% as singletons. The specimen sequenced was peripheral blood. The receptors come from a woman at least 80 years old with active COVID-19.

The chain recombines TRBV7-6 with TRBJ2-7, with D uncertain. Trimming stripped 1 base from V and 3 bases from J, with 10 bases between. The CDR3 contains 14 residues. Per the germline V gene, CDR1 is SGHVS and CDR2 is FNYEAQ. CDR3 DNA sequence: TGTGCCAGCAGCTTAGGGGCAGAACACTACGAGCAGTACTTC. This encodes CASSLGAEHYEQYF.

The chain joins TRBV11-2 to TRBJ1-3, with TRBD1 matching over 8 bases. In germline, CDR1 is SGHAT, CDR2 FQNNGV. V gave up 0 bases and J gave up 2 bases; unmatched junction bases: 0. There are 15 residues in the CDR3. Here the CDR3 DNA reads TGTGCCAGCAGCTTAGAGACAGGGGCTGGAAACACCATATATTTT. Protein: CASSLETGAGNTIYF.

This clone appeared a single time. V gene TRBV6-1 combines with J gene TRBJ1-1; 7 bases map to TRBD1. Germline V lookup: CDR1 MNHNS, CDR2 SASEGT. V was pared by 0 bases and J by 4 bases, with 5 bases of the junction left unmatched. The CDR3 covers 15 residues. CDR3 residues: CASSEAQQGGTEAFF. The CDR3 DNA follows: TGTGCCAGCAGTGAAGCCCAGCAGGGGGGCACTGAAGCTTTCTTT.

This clone has a handful of counts. The chain combines TRBV6-5 with TRBJ1-1; tentatively, D is TRBD1 (5 bases). CDR3 length: 14 amino acids. Trimming left V 2 bases short and J 4 bases short, with 11 bases between. Germline CDR1 is MNHEY and CDR2 is SVGAGI. The CDR3: CASSYGRVVTEAFF. The CDR3 DNA reads as TGTGCCAGCAGTTACGGCAGGGTGGTCACTGAAGCTTTCTTT.

The chain joins TRBV7-3 to TRBJ2-5; the D gene is possibly TRBD2 (6 bases). Trimming removed 5 bases from V and 3 bases from J, with 10 bases in between. This CDR3 has 13 residues. Germline CDR1 is SGHTA and CDR2 is FQGTGA. In DNA, the CDR3 is TGTGCCAGCAGCAGGAGGAGGGAAGAGACCCAGTACTTC. Translating gives CASSRRREETQYF.

The CDR3 bases are TGTGCCAGCAGCCCGGGGTCAGGTAGCACAGATACGCAGTATTTT. Residues: CASSPGSGSTDTQYF. The chain has TRBV5-6 and TRBJ2-3; possible D gene TRBD2, 5 bases. CDR3 length equals 15 residues. CDR1 and CDR2 (germline): SGHDT, YYEEEE. The germline V and J ends were trimmed by 4 bases and 0 bases, with 12 bases remaining between them.

This clone was picked up one time. The rearrangement uses TRBV5-1 and TRBJ2-7; 8 nucleotides line up with TRBD1. Germline V CDR1 and CDR2: SGHRS, YFSETQ. The V and J ends lost 4 bases and 6 bases, in that order; junction bases with no gene match: 6. The CDR3 contains 13 residues. CDR3 amino acids: CASSQGAGAEQYF. The CDR3 DNA reads as TGCGCCAGCAGCCAGGGGGCAGGGGCCGAGCAGTACTTC.

The V gene is TRBV7-3, the J gene TRBJ2-2; 10 bases line up with TRBD2. The CDR3 totals 18 residues. The V gene's germline CDR1 is SGHTA and CDR2 FQGTGA. Trimming took 4 bases from V and 5 from J; bases not matched to a gene: 13. The CDR3 region has the DNA TGTGCCAGCAGCTCCACGATAGCGGGAGGCGATGGGACCGGGGAGCTGTTTTTT. Translating gives CASSSTIAGGDGTGELFF.

V and J are TRBV15 and TRBJ1-1; 7 positions match TRBD1. The CDR3 contains 15 residues. Looked up from germline, CDR1 is LNHNV and CDR2 is YYDKDF (reference sequence). J gave up 8 bases and V 2 bases, and 11 bases lay outside the gene matches. The CDR3 nucleotides are TGTGCCACCAGCAGACTACAGGGGCACGAGTGGGAAGCTTTCTTT. Its translation: CATSRLQGHEWEAFF.

The chain recombines TRBV19 with TRBJ1-1, with 8 positions matching TRBD1. From germline, CDR1 is LNHDA and CDR2 SQIVND (reference sequence). CDR3 length: 17 residues. V gave up 1 base and J gave up 0 bases; unmatched junction bases: 7. This CDR3 reads CASSIVTGGYMNTEAFF. DNA of the CDR3: TGTGCCAGTAGTATAGTTACAGGGGGATACATGAACACTGAAGCTTTCTTT.

This chain connects TRBV27 to TRBJ2-7, with 8 bases identical to TRBD1. Germline V CDR1 and CDR2: MNHEY, SMNVEV (reference sequence). This CDR3 is built from 16 residues. The V segment lost 5 bases and the J segment 2 bases; nucleotides outside the gene matches: 11. CDR3 loop: CASSATGTGGPYEQYF. CDR3 DNA sequence: TGTGCCAGCAGTGCGACCGGGACAGGAGGTCCCTACGAGCAGTACTTC.

The chain has TRBV9 and TRBJ1-5; 7 nucleotides agree with TRBD1. With V trimmed by 3 bases and J by 4 bases, 7 bases remained unmatched. The germline CDR1 and CDR2 sequences are SGDLS and YYNGEE. The CDR3 contains 15 residues. The CDR3 loop is CASSGGQAVNQPQHF. CDR3 nucleotides: TGTGCCAGCAGCGGTGGACAGGCCGTGAATCAGCCCCAGCATTTT. Full variable domain (remainder filled in from reference TRBV9 and TRBJ1-5): DSGVTQTPKHLITATGQRVTLRCSPRSGDLSVYWYQQSLDQGLQFLIQYYNGEERAKGNILERFSAQQFPDLHSELNLSSLELGDSALYFCASSGGQAVNQPQHFGDGTRLSIL.

This chain joins TRBV24-1 and TRBJ1-2, with D unresolved. Trimming left V 6 bases short and J 8 bases short, with 18 bases between. Looked up from germline, CDR1 is KGHDR and CDR2 is SFDVKD. The CDR3 loop spans 14 amino acids. The CDR3 is CATSNLTLLWGYTF. As DNA, the CDR3 is TGTGCCACCAGTAACTTGACACTGCTATGGGGCTACACCTTC.

The chain carries TRBV4-2 and TRBJ1-4; possible D gene TRBD1, 5 bases. This CDR3 comprises 16 residues. The germline gives CDR1 LGHNA, CDR2 YNFKEQ. Trimming pared 0 bases from V and 3 bases from J, leaving 11 bases between. This CDR3 reads CASSQEPWGANEKLFF. The CDR3 nucleotides are TGTGCCAGCAGCCAAGAGCCATGGGGGGCTAATGAAAAACTGTTTTTT.

This chain connects TRBV10-3 to TRBJ2-7; D may be TRBD1 (6 bases). Trimming stripped 6 bases from V and 2 bases from J, with 17 bases between. Germline CDR1 ENHRY, CDR2 SYGVKD. This CDR3 comprises 15 residues. CDR3 DNA: TGTGCCATCAGAGCACGGTGGACAGAAGCCTACGAGCAGTACTTC. Its translation: CAIRARWTEAYEQYF.

The chain joins TRBV3-1 (or the pseudogene TRBV3-2) to TRBJ2-6; D gene ambiguous. V lost 1 base and J lost 0, with 7 bases in between. The CDR3 sequence is 16 residues long. CDR1 and CDR2 (germline): LGHDT, YNNKEL (reference sequence). The CDR3 here is CASSQVDVSGANVLTF. CDR3 bases: TGTGCCAGCAGCCAAGTAGATGTCTCTGGGGCCAACGTCCTGACTTTC.

The chain links TRBV6-5 to TRBJ2-1; the match to TRBD2 covers 12 bases. This CDR3 contains 16 residues. J gave up 9 bases and V 4 bases, and 10 bases lay outside the gene matches. The germline CDR1 and CDR2 sequences are MNHEY and SVGAGI. CDR3 amino acids: CASSSPLAGGPREQFF. Here the CDR3 DNA reads TGTGCCAGCAGTTCACCTCTAGCGGGAGGGCCTCGTGAGCAGTTCTTC.

This clone was found a few times. This chain joins TRBV27 and TRBJ2-7; 7 nucleotides agree with TRBD1. The CDR3 runs to 13 residues. Germline V gene lookup returns CDR1 MNHEY and CDR2 SMNVEV (reference sequence). V lost 7 bases, J lost 4 bases, and 7 bases stayed unmatched. This chain's CDR3 is CASNGGQRYEQYF. In nucleotides, the CDR3 is TGTGCCAGCAATGGGGGACAGAGGTACGAGCAGTACTTC.

This chain uses TRBV9 with TRBJ1-2, with 8 positions matching TRBD1. Germline loops: CDR1 SGDLS, CDR2 YYNGEE. Germline trimming cut 3 bases from V and 7 bases from J; bases unmatched to any gene: 5. The CDR3 extends over 13 amino acids. The CDR3 loop is CASSDEQGVGYTF. The CDR3 bases are TGTGCCAGCAGCGATGAACAGGGGGTTGGCTACACCTTC.

The chain recombines TRBV5-4 with TRBJ2-3, with TRBD1 matching 8 bases. Looked up from germline, CDR1 is SGHNT and CDR2 is YYREEE (reference sequence). This CDR3 is built from 13 residues. The trim removed 4 bases at V and 7 bases at J, leaving 5 bases unmatched. CDR3 loop: CASSTDRANTQYF. In DNA form, the CDR3 reads TGTGCCAGCAGCACGGACAGGGCCAATACGCAGTATTTT.

This clone is a singleton in its sample. The CDR3 DNA reads TGCGCCAGCAGCCAAACTACGGGACTCTACTATGGCTACACCTTC. This codes for CASSQTTGLYYGYTF. The chain couples TRBV4-3 to TRBJ1-2; D might be TRBD1 (5 bases). This CDR3 is 15 amino acids long. Trimming pared 2 bases from V and 3 bases from J, leaving 13 bases between. Germline V gene sequence: CDR1 LGHNA, CDR2 YSLEER.

The rearrangement joins TRBV6-1 to TRBJ2-1; D might be TRBD2 (5 bases). V lost 3 bases and J lost 4, with 13 bases in between. Germline V gene data show CDR1 as MNHNS and CDR2 as SASEGT. CDR3 length equals 15 residues. CDR3 in amino acids: CASSESGLGYNEQFF. CDR3 in DNA: TGTGCCAGCAGTGAGAGCGGCCTGGGATACAATGAGCAGTTCTTC.

The chain has TRBV7-3 and TRBJ1-1, with D possibly TRBD1 on 5 matching bases. CDR3 size: 14 residues. CDR1 and CDR2 from the germline V gene are SGHTA and FQGTGA. V dropped 0 bases and J dropped 3 bases, with 8 bases sitting between them. In nucleotides, the CDR3 is TGTGCCAGCAGCTTAACAGGGGCCCACACTGAAGCTTTCTTT. Translation: CASSLTGAHTEAFF.

V is TRBV28 and J is TRBJ1-2; possible D gene TRBD1, 6 bases. Trimming took off 5 bases at V and 3 bases at J, with 13 bases between the two ends. CDR1 is MDHEN, CDR2 SYDVKM, per germline. CDR3 length: 14 residues. The CDR3 nucleotides are TGTGCCAGCAGTGACGTGCAGGGGTACTATGGCTACACCTTC. This codes for CASSDVQGYYGYTF.

This clone was picked up a small number of times. This chain connects TRBV2 to TRBJ1-3; D remains ambiguous. Germline V gene lookup returns CDR1 SNHLY and CDR2 FYNNEI. Trimming took off 5 bases at V and 3 bases at J, with 8 bases between the two ends. The CDR3 is 13 residues long. CDR3 coding DNA: TGTGCCAGCAGTTGGGAGGTTGGAAACACCATATATTTT. It encodes CASSWEVGNTIYF.

The chain joins TRBV28 to TRBJ1-1, with TRBD1 matching over 7 bases. The CDR3 sequence is 16 residues long. V trimming: 0 bases; J trimming: 0 bases; junction bases outside the gene matches: 4. Germline lookup yields CDR1 MDHEN and CDR2 SYDVKM. This CDR3 is CASSLWGQPMNTEAFF. Written as DNA, the CDR3 is TGTGCCAGCAGTTTATGGGGACAGCCCATGAACACTGAAGCTTTCTTT.

V and J are TRBV19 and TRBJ2-7; 8 nucleotides agree with TRBD1. V was pared by 3 bases and J by 5 bases, with 3 bases of the junction left unmatched. CDR3 length equals 13 residues. CDR1 and CDR2 from the germline V gene are LNHDA and SQIVND (reference sequence). CDR3 residues: CASSMKQGDEQYF. DNA of the CDR3: TGTGCCAGTAGTATGAAACAGGGGGACGAGCAGTACTTC.

The chain combines TRBV5-8 with TRBJ2-1, with a tentative D call TRBD2 (5 bases). The CDR3 is made up of 15 amino acids. Germline CDR1 is SGHTS and CDR2 is YDEGEE. V lost 4 bases and J lost 3, with 14 bases in between. This CDR3 reads CASSPSRDFYNEQFF. CDR3 in DNA: TGTGCCAGCAGCCCCTCACGGGATTTCTACAATGAGCAGTTCTTC.

The chain links TRBV15 to TRBJ2-1; 9 bases match TRBD1. CDR1 and CDR2 from the germline V gene are LNHNV and YYDKDF (reference sequence). The V and J ends lost 0 bases and 8 bases, in that order; junction bases with no gene match: 8. The CDR3 is made up of 16 amino acids. CDR3 nucleotide sequence: TGTGCCACCAGCAGAGAACGGGACAGGGCTTACGATGAGCAGTTCTTC. It yields the protein CATSRERDRAYDEQFF.